Below, 28 T cell receptor beta chains from the same sample are listed, as sequenced in a study of cytomegalovirus exposure and HLA in healthy donors. PCR amplification relied on 60 Vbeta primers (plus 13 Jbeta primers). Libraries were prepared by immunoSEQ multiplex PCR; TCRdb keeps only in-frame clonotypes and omits some of them. The sample has about 190,000 clones, about 81% seen once. The material sequenced was PBMCs. The receptors shown here come from a man aged 30 to 39 in good health and CMV-seropositive.

This chain connects TRBV19 to TRBJ1-5; TRBD1 is a possible D gene (5 bases). The length of the CDR3 is 14 residues. V was shortened by 10 bases and J by 4 bases, with 17 bases between the two germline ends. In germline, CDR1 is LNHDA, CDR2 SQIVND (reference sequence). The CDR3 DNA follows: TGTGCCATCTCTCTCGGGGGGGGAAATCAGCCCCAGCATTTT. Encoded protein: CAISLGGGNQPQHF.

The rearrangement uses TRBV5-8 and TRBJ2-3, with 7 bases identical to TRBD1. V trimming: 7 bases; J trimming: 2 bases; junction bases outside the gene matches: 10. The CDR3 contains 15 residues. The V gene's germline CDR1 is SGHTS and CDR2 YDEGEE. For the CDR3, the DNA is TGTGCCAGCCGATATGAGGGACAGTTCACAGATACGCAGTATTTT. Its translation is CASRYEGQFTDTQYF.

The J gene is TRBJ1-1, the V gene TRBV19; maybe TRBD1 (6 bases). This CDR3 region has 13 residues. V was pared by 7 bases and J by 0 bases, with 9 bases between. The germline CDR1 and CDR2 sequences are LNHDA and SQIVND (reference sequence). CDR3 protein: CASMNRVNTEAFF. CDR3 coding DNA: TGTGCCAGTATGAACAGGGTGAACACTGAAGCTTTCTTT.

The chain uses TRBV7-9 and TRBJ1-1; the D is unclear. The V gene lost 5 bases and the J gene lost 4 bases, with 17 bases spanning the gap. Looked up from germline, CDR1 is SEHNR and CDR2 is FQNEAQ (reference sequence). The CDR3 runs 15 residues. CDR3: CASSPGMGIGTEAFF. In DNA, the CDR3 is TGTGCCAGCAGCCCCGGGATGGGGATAGGCACTGAAGCTTTCTTT.

This rearrangement joins TRBV27 to TRBJ1-2; no definite D call. CDR1 and CDR2 (germline): MNHEY, SMNVEV (reference sequence). Trimming pared 3 bases from V and 6 bases from J, leaving 14 bases between. This CDR3 region has 14 residues. The CDR3 DNA sequence: TGTGCCAGCAGTTTCCTCGACGGCCAGGATGGCTACACCTTC. It codes for CASSFLDGQDGYTF.

The chain has TRBV19 and TRBJ2-3; TRBD2 matches 12 bases. CDR1 is LNHDA, CDR2 SQIVND, per germline (reference sequence). V lost 5 bases and J lost 2; bases outside the gene matches: 5. CDR3 length: 16 residues. The CDR3 sequence: CASSLLAGGTTDTQYF. The CDR3, as DNA: TGTGCCAGTAGTCTGCTAGCGGGGGGGACCACAGATACGCAGTATTTT.

The chain is built from TRBV6-5 and TRBJ2-3; TRBD2 agrees at 10 bases. The CDR3 runs to 16 residues. The junction had 4 bases not matched to a gene; V was cut back by 0 bases and J by 4 bases. The germline gives CDR1 MNHEY, CDR2 SVGAGI. Here the CDR3 DNA reads TGTGCCAGCAGTTACTCGCTAGCGGGAGTCCCAGATACGCAGTATTTT. Encoded protein: CASSYSLAGVPDTQYF.

This chain links TRBV7-9 with TRBJ2-7, with 9 bases aligning to TRBD1. The CDR3 is made up of 15 amino acids. V lost 5 bases, J lost 3 bases, and 8 bases stayed unmatched. Germline-derived CDR1 and CDR2 are SEHNR and FQNEAQ (reference sequence). DNA for the CDR3: TGTGCCAGCAGCCTCGGACAGGGGTCGGTCTACGAGCAGTACTTC. Its translation is CASSLGQGSVYEQYF.

This clone was found a few times. This chain connects TRBV7-2 to TRBJ2-5; 9 bases are a match to TRBD2. This CDR3 is 14 amino acids long. The germline CDR1 and CDR2 sequences are SGHTA and FQGNSA. Germline trimming cut 3 bases from V and 4 bases from J; bases unmatched to any gene: 3. The CDR3 DNA sequence: TGTGCCAGCAGCTTTAGCGGGGGCCTAGAGACCCAGTACTTC. Translation: CASSFSGGLETQYF.

This clone was counted only a few times. This chain joins TRBV7-9 and TRBJ2-1; no definite D call. The CDR3 spans 12 residues. Germline V CDR1 and CDR2: SEHNR, FQNEAQ (reference sequence). Trimming shortened V by 8 bases and J by 0 bases, and 5 bases separated the two germline ends. CDR3 region: CASYSSYNEQFF. DNA for the CDR3: TGTGCCAGCTATAGCTCCTACAATGAGCAGTTCTTC.

The J gene is TRBJ2-3, the V gene TRBV7-3, with 7 positions matching TRBD1. The CDR3 loop spans 15 amino acids. Germline CDR1 and CDR2: SGHTA and FQGTGA. V shed 5 bases and J 2 bases; nucleotides not matched to a gene: 7. The CDR3: CASSLRGFNTDTQYF. Written as DNA, the CDR3 is TGTGCCAGCAGCCTCAGGGGGTTCAACACAGATACGCAGTATTTT.

The genes are TRBV19 and TRBJ1-2; 10 nucleotides agree with TRBD1. The V gene's germline CDR1 is LNHDA and CDR2 SQIVND (reference sequence). The trim removed 6 bases at V and 4 bases at J, leaving 11 bases unmatched. CDR3 length: 16 amino acids. In nucleotides, the CDR3 is TGTGCCAGTAGCCGGGACAGGGGACAATCCGGCTATGGCTACACCTTC. Amino acids: CASSRDRGQSGYGYTF.

V usage is TRBV7-6 and J usage is TRBJ2-2, with D maybe TRBD2 (7 bases). Germline-derived CDR1 and CDR2 are SGHVS and FNYEAQ. V lost 5 bases, J lost 3 bases, and 25 bases lay in between. This CDR3 has 19 amino acids. CDR3 bases: TGTGCCAGCAGCCTACAGGGAACCTGGGCGGGAGTTCACACCGGGGAGCTGTTTTTT. Residues: CASSLQGTWAGVHTGELFF.

V and J are TRBV4-3 and TRBJ2-3, with 7 bases matching TRBD1. Germline lookup yields CDR1 LGHNA and CDR2 YSLEER. V gave up 3 bases and J gave up 1 base; unmatched junction bases: 4. The CDR3 has 15 residues. The CDR3 loop is CASSQLDRGTDTQYF. The DNA of the CDR3 is TGCGCCAGCAGCCAGCTAGACAGGGGCACAGATACGCAGTATTTT.

This clone was seen a single time. This chain uses TRBV7-8 with TRBJ1-2; D might be TRBD1 (5 bases). This CDR3 has 15 residues. In germline, CDR1 is SGHVS, CDR2 FQNEAQ. V shed 7 bases and J shed 2 bases, with 17 bases lying between them. The CDR3 loop reads CASNAGGSFNYGYTF. CDR3 sequence (DNA): TGTGCCAGCAACGCGGGGGGATCCTTCAACTATGGCTACACCTTC.

The chain links TRBV6-6 to TRBJ2-2; D is unclear. The CDR3 length is 12 residues. V dropped 6 bases and J dropped 3 bases, with 5 bases sitting between them. Germline V CDR1 and CDR2: MNHNY, SVGAGI (reference sequence). The CDR3 reads CASSRHTGELFF. In nucleotides, the CDR3 is TGTGCCAGCAGCCGTCACACCGGGGAGCTGTTTTTT.

The genes are TRBV19 and TRBJ1-1; no clear D gene. V was pared by 6 bases and J by 1 base, with 24 bases between. The CDR3 runs to 18 residues. Germline V gene sequence: CDR1 LNHDA, CDR2 SQIVND (reference sequence). The CDR3 loop is CASSLEAGRRAGNTEAFF. CDR3 sequence (DNA): TGTGCCAGTAGCCTTGAGGCGGGCCGCCGAGCCGGGAACACTGAAGCTTTCTTT. The variable domain in full, with the rest retrieved from reference TRBV19 and TRBJ1-1, is DGGITQSPKYLFRKEGQNVTLSCEQNLNHDAMYWYRQDPGQGLRLIYYSQIVNDFQKGDIAEGYSVSREKKESFPLTVTSAQKNPTAFYLCASSLEAGRRAGNTEAFFGQGTRLTVV.

The chain carries TRBV19 and TRBJ2-7, with a possible D match to TRBD1 (5 bases). Germline-derived CDR1 and CDR2 are LNHDA and SQIVND (reference sequence). The CDR3 loop spans 14 amino acids. V shed 3 bases and J shed 5 bases, with 14 bases lying between them. DNA for the CDR3: TGTGCCAGTAGTATTCGGGCAGGGAAGAACGAGCAGTACTTC. It is translated as CASSIRAGKNEQYF.

The gene calls are TRBV18 and TRBJ2-1; 7 bases align to TRBD1. Germline-derived CDR1 and CDR2 are KGHSH and LQKENI. The CDR3 runs to 17 residues. V was clipped by 5 bases and J by 6 bases; unmatched bases: 16. CDR3 bases: TGTGCCAGCTCAACCCGACAGGGCCCAACGAACTTCAATGAGCAGTTCTTC. Its translation is CASSTRQGPTNFNEQFF.

This clone came up once. The chain employs TRBV5-1 and TRBJ2-7; D is uncertain. The germline V gene encodes CDR1 SGHRS and CDR2 YFSETQ. The CDR3 contains 15 residues. With 1 base removed from V and 3 bases from J, the gap between germline ends came to 14 bases. In DNA, the CDR3 is TGCGCCAGCAGCTTGCAGGCCTCCCTCAGCTACGAGCAGTACTTC. Translation: CASSLQASLSYEQYF.

This clone was recorded a few times. This chain links TRBV7-6 with TRBJ2-1, with TRBD2 identical over 10 bases. Germline values: CDR1 SGHVS, CDR2 FNYEAQ. CDR3 size: 16 residues. The V segment lost 4 bases and the J segment 9 bases; nucleotides outside the gene matches: 12. This chain's CDR3 is CASSYVSLAGDGEQFF. CDR3 bases: TGTGCCAGCAGCTACGTTAGCCTAGCGGGAGACGGTGAGCAGTTCTTC.

V and J are TRBV18 and TRBJ2-1; D possibly corresponds to TRBD2 (5 bases). The germline V gene has CDR1 KGHSH and CDR2 LQKENI. V lost 3 bases and J lost 4, with 13 bases in between. This CDR3 has 15 amino acids. CDR3 loop: CASSPDRGFYNEQFF. The CDR3 bases are TGTGCCAGCTCACCGGACCGCGGGTTTTACAATGAGCAGTTCTTC.

The chain joins TRBV6-5 to TRBJ1-5; D perhaps matches TRBD1 (5 bases). CDR1 and CDR2 (germline): MNHEY, SVGAGI. The V gene lost 11 bases and the J gene lost 2 bases, with 13 bases spanning the gap. This CDR3 comprises 13 residues. CDR3 sequence: CACAGDGNQPQHF. For the CDR3, the DNA is TGTGCCTGCGCGGGGGACGGCAATCAGCCCCAGCATTTT.

V is TRBV10-3 and J is TRBJ2-7; 8 nucleotides line up with TRBD2. Trimming at V came to 4 bases and at J to 4 bases, leaving 6 bases not matched to a gene. This CDR3 contains 14 residues. Per germline, CDR1 ENHRY and CDR2 SYGVKD. The CDR3 spells CAISVFGGAYEQYF. The CDR3 coding sequence is TGTGCCATCAGTGTTTTCGGGGGGGCTTACGAGCAGTACTTC.

The V and J genes are TRBV7-9 and TRBJ2-5, with TRBD1 matching 9 bases. The ends lost 5 bases at V and 4 bases at J; junction bases unmatched: 5. Germline loops: CDR1 SEHNR, CDR2 FQNEAQ (reference sequence). The CDR3 runs to 14 residues. DNA for the CDR3: TGTGCCAGCAGCCGGACAGGGGATGGAGAGACCCAGTACTTC. Translated, it gives CASSRTGDGETQYF.

J is TRBJ2-7 and V is TRBV14; perhaps TRBD1 as D (6 bases). The V gene lost 4 bases and the J gene lost 5 bases, with 21 bases spanning the gap. CDR3 size: 16 residues. CDR1 and CDR2 (germline): SGHDN, FVKESK. The CDR3 loop is CASSRLGQSGVNEQYF. The CDR3 bases are TGTGCCAGCAGCCGCCTTGGACAGAGCGGCGTGAACGAGCAGTACTTC.

This clone was picked up a small number of times. The chain combines TRBV10-3 with TRBJ2-1; 8 bases fit TRBD2. The CDR3 is 14 amino acids. V lost 9 bases to trimming and J lost 7 bases; unmatched junction nucleotides: 11. Germline V lookup: CDR1 ENHRY, CDR2 SYGVKD. The CDR3: CAIRGTSGTNEQFF. For the CDR3, the DNA is TGTGCCATTAGAGGCACTAGCGGAACGAATGAGCAGTTCTTC.

This rearrangement joins TRBV5-5 to TRBJ2-7; D not certain. Germline loops: CDR1 SGHKS, CDR2 YYEKEE (reference sequence). V was pared by 2 bases and J by 1 base, with 13 bases between. The CDR3 extends over 15 amino acids. The CDR3 coding sequence is TGTGCCAGCAGCTTTGATGCGGCTACATCCTACGAGCAGTACTTC. The encoded protein is CASSFDAATSYEQYF.